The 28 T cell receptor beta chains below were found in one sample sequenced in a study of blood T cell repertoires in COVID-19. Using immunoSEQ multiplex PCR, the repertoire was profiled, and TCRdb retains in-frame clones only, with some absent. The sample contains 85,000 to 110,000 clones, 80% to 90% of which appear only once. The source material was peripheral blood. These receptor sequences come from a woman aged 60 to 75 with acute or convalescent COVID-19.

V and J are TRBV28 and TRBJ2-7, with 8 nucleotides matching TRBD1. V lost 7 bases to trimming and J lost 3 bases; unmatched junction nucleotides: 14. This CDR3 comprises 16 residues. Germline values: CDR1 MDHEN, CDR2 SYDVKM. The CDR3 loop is CASNIYQGARVYEQYF. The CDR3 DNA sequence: TGTGCCAGCAATATCTACCAGGGGGCGCGAGTCTACGAGCAGTACTTC.

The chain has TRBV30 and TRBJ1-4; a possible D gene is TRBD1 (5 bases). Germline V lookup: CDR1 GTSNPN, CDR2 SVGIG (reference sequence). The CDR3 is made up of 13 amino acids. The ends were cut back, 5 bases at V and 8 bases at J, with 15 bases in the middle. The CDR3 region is CAWHARVGEKLFF. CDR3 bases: TGTGCCTGGCACGCCAGGGTGGGAGAAAAACTGTTTTTT.

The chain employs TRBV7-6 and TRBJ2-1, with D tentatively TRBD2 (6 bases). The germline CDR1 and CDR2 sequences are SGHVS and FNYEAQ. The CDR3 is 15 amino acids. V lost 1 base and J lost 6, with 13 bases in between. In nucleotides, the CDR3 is TGTGCCAGCAGCTTAGTCCTCGGGAGTCGCAATGAGCAGTTCTTC. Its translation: CASSLVLGSRNEQFF.

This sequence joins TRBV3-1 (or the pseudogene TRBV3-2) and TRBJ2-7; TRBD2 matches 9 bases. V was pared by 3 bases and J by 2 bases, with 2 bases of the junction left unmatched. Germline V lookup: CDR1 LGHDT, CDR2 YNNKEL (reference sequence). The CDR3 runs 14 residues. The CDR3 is CASSHIAGAYEQYF. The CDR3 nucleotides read TGTGCCAGCAGCCACATAGCGGGAGCCTACGAGCAGTACTTC.

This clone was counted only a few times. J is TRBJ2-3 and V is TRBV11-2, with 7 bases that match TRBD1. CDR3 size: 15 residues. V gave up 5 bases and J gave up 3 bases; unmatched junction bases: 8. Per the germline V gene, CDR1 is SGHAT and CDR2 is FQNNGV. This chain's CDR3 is CASSDPQGITDTQYF. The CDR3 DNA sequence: TGTGCCAGCAGCGACCCACAGGGGATTACAGATACGCAGTATTTT.

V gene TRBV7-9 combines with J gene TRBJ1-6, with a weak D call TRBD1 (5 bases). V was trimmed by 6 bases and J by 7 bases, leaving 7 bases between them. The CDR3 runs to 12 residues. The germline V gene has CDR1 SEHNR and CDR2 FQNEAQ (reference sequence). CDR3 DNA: TGTGCCAGCAGGGAGGGGAATTCACCCCTCCACTTT. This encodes CASREGNSPLHF.

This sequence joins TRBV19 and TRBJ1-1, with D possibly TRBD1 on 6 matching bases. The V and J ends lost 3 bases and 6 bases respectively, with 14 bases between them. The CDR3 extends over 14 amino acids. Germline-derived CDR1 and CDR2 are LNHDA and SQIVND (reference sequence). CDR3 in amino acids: CASSIEQGTSEAFF. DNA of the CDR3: TGTGCCAGTAGTATTGAACAGGGAACGTCTGAAGCTTTCTTT.

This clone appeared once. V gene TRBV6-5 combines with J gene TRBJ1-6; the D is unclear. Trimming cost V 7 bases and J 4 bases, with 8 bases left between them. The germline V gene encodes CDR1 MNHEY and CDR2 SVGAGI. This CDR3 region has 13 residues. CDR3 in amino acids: CASKPGYNSPLHF. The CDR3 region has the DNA TGTGCCAGCAAACCGGGGTATAATTCACCCCTCCACTTT.

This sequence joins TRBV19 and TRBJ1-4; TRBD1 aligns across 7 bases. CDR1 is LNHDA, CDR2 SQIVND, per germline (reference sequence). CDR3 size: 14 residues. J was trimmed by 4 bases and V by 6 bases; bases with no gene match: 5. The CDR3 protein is CASSRTGDNEKLFF. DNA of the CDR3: TGTGCCAGTAGCCGAACAGGGGATAATGAAAAACTGTTTTTT. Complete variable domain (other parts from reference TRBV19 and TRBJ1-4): DGGITQSPKYLFRKEGQNVTLSCEQNLNHDAMYWYRQDPGQGLRLIYYSQIVNDFQKGDIAEGYSVSREKKESFPLTVTSAQKNPTAFYLCASSRTGDNEKLFFGSGTQLSVL.

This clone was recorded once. The chain's CDR3 is CASSDTRDTNNYGYTF. The CDR3 DNA reads as TGCGCCAGCAGCGACACTCGGGACACCAATAACTATGGCTACACCTTC. The gene calls are TRBV10-1 and TRBJ1-2, with D possibly being TRBD1 (6 bases). The germline gives CDR1 WNHNN, CDR2 SYGVQD (reference sequence). The CDR3 consists of 16 residues. The V end lost 6 bases, the J end lost 1 base, and 18 bases lay between the germline ends.

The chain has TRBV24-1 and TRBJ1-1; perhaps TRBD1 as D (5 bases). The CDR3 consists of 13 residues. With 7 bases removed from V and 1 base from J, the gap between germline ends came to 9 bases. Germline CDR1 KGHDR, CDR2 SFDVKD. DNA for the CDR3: TGTGCCACCAGAGGGGTTGGGAACACTGAAGCTTTCTTT. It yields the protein CATRGVGNTEAFF.

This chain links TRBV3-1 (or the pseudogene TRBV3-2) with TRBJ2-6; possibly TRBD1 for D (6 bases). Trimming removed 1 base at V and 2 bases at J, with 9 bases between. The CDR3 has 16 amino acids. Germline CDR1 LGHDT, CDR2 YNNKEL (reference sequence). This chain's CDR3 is CASSQGSGAGANVLTF. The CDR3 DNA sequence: TGTGCCAGCAGCCAAGGGTCAGGGGCTGGGGCCAACGTCCTGACTTTC.

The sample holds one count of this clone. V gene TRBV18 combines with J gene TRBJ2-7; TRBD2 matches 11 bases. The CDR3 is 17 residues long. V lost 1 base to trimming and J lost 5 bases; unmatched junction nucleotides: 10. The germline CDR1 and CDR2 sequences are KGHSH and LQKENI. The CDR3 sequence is CASSPRKPGLAVNEQYF. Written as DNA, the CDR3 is TGTGCCAGCTCACCACGCAAGCCGGGACTAGCGGTTAACGAGCAGTACTTC.

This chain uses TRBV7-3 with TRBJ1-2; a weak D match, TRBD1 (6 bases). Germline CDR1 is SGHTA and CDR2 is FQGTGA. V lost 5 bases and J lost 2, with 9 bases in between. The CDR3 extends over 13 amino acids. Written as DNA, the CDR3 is TGTGCCAGCAGCCCCGACAGGAACTATGGCTACACCTTC. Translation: CASSPDRNYGYTF.

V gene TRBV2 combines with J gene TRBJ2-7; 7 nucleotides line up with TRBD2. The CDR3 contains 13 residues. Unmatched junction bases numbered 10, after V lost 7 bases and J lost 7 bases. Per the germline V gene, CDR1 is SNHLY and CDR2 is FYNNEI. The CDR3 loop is CASNRGVNGEQYF. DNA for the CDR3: TGTGCCAGCAATCGGGGGGTCAACGGGGAGCAGTACTTC.

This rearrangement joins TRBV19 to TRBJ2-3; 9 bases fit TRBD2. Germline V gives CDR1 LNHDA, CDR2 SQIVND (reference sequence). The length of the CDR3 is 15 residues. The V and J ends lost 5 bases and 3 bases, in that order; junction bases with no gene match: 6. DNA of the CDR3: TGTGCCAGTAGTTTATGGACTAGCGATACAGATACGCAGTATTTT. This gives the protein CASSLWTSDTDTQYF. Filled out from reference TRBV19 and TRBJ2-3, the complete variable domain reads DGGITQSPKYLFRKEGQNVTLSCEQNLNHDAMYWYRQDPGQGLRLIYYSQIVNDFQKGDIAEGYSVSREKKESFPLTVTSAQKNPTAFYLCASSLWTSDTDTQYFGPGTRLTVL.

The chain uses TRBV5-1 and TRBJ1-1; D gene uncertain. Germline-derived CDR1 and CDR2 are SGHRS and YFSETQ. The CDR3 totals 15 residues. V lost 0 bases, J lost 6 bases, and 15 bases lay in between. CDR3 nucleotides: TGCGCCAGCAGCTTGGTCATGGGCGCTCGCGCTGAAGCTTTCTTT. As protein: CASSLVMGARAEAFF.

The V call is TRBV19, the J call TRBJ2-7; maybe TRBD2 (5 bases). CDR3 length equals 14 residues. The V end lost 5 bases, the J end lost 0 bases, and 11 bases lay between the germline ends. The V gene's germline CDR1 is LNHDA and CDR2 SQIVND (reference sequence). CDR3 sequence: CASSPGGGSYEQYV. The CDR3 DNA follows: TGTGCCAGTAGTCCTGGAGGCGGCTCCTACGAGCAGTACGTC.

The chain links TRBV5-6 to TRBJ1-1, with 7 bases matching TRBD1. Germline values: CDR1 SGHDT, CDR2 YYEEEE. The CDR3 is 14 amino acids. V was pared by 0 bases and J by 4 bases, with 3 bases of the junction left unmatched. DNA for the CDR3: TGTGCCAGCAGCTTGGGTCAGGGGGGCACTGAAGCTTTCTTT. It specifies CASSLGQGGTEAFF.

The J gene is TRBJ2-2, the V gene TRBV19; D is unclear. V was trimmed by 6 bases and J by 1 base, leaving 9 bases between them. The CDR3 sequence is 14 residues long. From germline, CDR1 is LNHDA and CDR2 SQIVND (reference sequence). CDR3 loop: CASSSQVNTGELFF. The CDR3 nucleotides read TGTGCCAGTAGCAGTCAAGTGAACACCGGGGAGCTGTTTTTT.

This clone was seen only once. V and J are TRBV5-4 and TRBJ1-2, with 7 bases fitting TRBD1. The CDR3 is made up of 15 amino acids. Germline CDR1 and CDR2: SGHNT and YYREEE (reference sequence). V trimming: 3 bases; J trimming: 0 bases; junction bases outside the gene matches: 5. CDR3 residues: CASSSGTAANYGYTF. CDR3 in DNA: TGTGCCAGCAGCTCCGGGACAGCTGCTAACTATGGCTACACCTTC.

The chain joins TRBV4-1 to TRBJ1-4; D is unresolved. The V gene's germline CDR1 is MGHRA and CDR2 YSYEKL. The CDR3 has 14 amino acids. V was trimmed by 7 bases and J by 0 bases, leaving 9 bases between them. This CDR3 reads CASKLTATNEKLFF. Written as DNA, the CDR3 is TGCGCCAGCAAATTAACTGCAACTAATGAAAAACTGTTTTTT.

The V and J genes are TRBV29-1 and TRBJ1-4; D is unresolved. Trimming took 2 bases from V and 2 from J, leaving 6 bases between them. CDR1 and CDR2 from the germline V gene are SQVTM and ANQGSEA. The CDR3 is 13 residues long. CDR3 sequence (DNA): TGCAGCGTTGAAAAACTGACTAATGAAAAACTGTTTTTT. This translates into CSVEKLTNEKLFF.

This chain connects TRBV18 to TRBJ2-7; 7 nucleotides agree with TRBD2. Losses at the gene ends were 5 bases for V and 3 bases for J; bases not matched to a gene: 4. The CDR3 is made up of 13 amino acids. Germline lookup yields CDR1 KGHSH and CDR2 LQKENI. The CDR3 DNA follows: TGTGCCAGCTCAGGGGACTATCGCTACGAGCAGTACTTC. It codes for CASSGDYRYEQYF.

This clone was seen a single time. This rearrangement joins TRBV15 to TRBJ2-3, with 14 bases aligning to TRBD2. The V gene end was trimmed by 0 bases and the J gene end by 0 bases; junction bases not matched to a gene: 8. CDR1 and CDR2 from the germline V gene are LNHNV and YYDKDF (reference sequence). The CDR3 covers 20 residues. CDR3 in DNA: TGTGCCACCAGCAGAGATCAAAGACTAGCGGGAGGGCCGAGCACAGATACGCAGTATTTT. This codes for CATSRDQRLAGGPSTDTQYF.

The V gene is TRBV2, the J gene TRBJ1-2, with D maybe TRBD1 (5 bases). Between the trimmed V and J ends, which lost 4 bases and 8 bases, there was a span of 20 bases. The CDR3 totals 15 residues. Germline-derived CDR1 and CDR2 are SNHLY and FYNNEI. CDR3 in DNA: TGTGCCAGCAGTGCCCTTTGGGCCAGGGAAAACGGCTACACCTTC. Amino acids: CASSALWARENGYTF. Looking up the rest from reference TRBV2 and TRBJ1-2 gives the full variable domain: EPEVTQTPSHQVTQMGQEVILRCVPISNHLYFYWYRQILGQKVEFLVSFYNNEISEKSEIFDDQFSVERPDGSNFTLKIRSTKLEDSAMYFCASSALWARENGYTFGSGTRLTVV.

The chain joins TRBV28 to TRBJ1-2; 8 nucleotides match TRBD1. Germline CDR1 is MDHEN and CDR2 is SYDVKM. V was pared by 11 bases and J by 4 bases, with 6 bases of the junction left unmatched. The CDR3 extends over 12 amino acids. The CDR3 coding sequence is TGTGCCGGGGGACAGGCGGTCTATGGCTACACCTTC. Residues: CAGGQAVYGYTF.

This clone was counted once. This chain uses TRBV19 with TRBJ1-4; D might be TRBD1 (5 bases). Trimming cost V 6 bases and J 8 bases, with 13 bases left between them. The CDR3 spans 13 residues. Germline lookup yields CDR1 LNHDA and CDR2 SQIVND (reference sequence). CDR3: CASSPSRGEKLFF. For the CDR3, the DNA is TGTGCCAGTAGCCCCTCAAGGGGAGAAAAACTGTTTTTT. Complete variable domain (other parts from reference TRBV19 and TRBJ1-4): DGGITQSPKYLFRKEGQNVTLSCEQNLNHDAMYWYRQDPGQGLRLIYYSQIVNDFQKGDIAEGYSVSREKKESFPLTVTSAQKNPTAFYLCASSPSRGEKLFFGSGTQLSVL.